Listed below are T cell receptor beta chains from one sample, sequenced in a study of blood T cells in healthy people across ages. MiXCR was run by TCRdb on the 5' RACE reads, yielding one entry per CDR3 protein. The data hold some 1.5 million distinct CDR3 sequences, with roughly 27% observed a single time. The sample was blood. The receptors were sampled from a woman aged 30 to 39 in good health. CDR3s include the opening cysteine and the closing phenylalanine or tryptophan. The order of the fields is CDR3 length, J gene, V gene, D gene, clone size, CDR3 DNA, CDR3 protein. D genes are given only for firm matches. Some rows mark clone size as missing; the rest say once, few, many or name a class of expanded clone.

len: 13
j_gene: TRBJ1-1
v_gene: TRBV7-2
d_gene: -
abundance: few
CDR3nt: TGTGCCAGCAGAACGCCTTTGCACACTGAAGCTTTCTTT
CDR3aa: CASRTPLHTEAFF

len: 17
j_gene: TRBJ2-7
v_gene: TRBV4-3
d_gene: TRBD1
abundance: -
CDR3nt: TGCGCCAGCAGCCAAGATTCCTCGGGACAGGGTAACCACGAGCAGTACTTC
CDR3aa: CASSQDSSGQGNHEQYF

len: 14
j_gene: TRBJ2-5
v_gene: TRBV10-2
d_gene: -
abundance: many
CDR3nt: TGCGCCAGCAGTATCGGACTCGACCAAGAGACCCAGTACTTC
CDR3aa: CASSIGLDQETQYF

len: 16
j_gene: TRBJ2-1
v_gene: TRBV7-2
d_gene: TRBD2
abundance: -
CDR3nt: TGTGCCAGCAGCACTAGCGGGAGCATTAGAGGCAATGAGCAGTTCTTC
CDR3aa: CASSTSGSIRGNEQFF

len: 14
j_gene: TRBJ2-3
v_gene: TRBV20-1
d_gene: TRBD2
abundance: many
CDR3nt: TGCAGTGCTAGGGATGGACTAGTCCCAGATACGCAGTATTTT
CDR3aa: CSARDGLVPDTQYF

len: 15
j_gene: TRBJ2-1
v_gene: TRBV5-1
d_gene: TRBD1
abundance: -
CDR3nt: TGCGCCAGCAGCGCTTCGGGACAGGCGGGCGGGGAGCAGTTCTTC
CDR3aa: CASSASGQAGGEQFF

len: 15
j_gene: TRBJ2-5
v_gene: TRBV9
d_gene: -
abundance: many
CDR3nt: TGTGCCAGCAGTAGGCCGGGCGTGAGCCAAGAGACCCAGTACTTC
CDR3aa: CASSRPGVSQETQYF

len: 14
j_gene: TRBJ2-1
v_gene: TRBV3-1
d_gene: -
abundance: few
CDR3nt: TGTGCCAGTCGTGCTCCAGGGGTCCCCAATGAGCAGTTCTTC
CDR3aa: CASRAPGVPNEQFF

len: 15
j_gene: TRBJ2-4
v_gene: TRBV7-9
d_gene: -
abundance: many
CDR3nt: TGTGCCAGCAGCTTAGATGGGGGTGCCAAAAACATTCAGTACTTC
CDR3aa: CASSLDGGAKNIQYF

len: 14
j_gene: TRBJ1-2
v_gene: TRBV5-1
d_gene: TRBD1
abundance: -
CDR3nt: TGCGCCAGCAGAACTACAGGGGAGATCAAGGGCTACACCTTC
CDR3aa: CASRTTGEIKGYTF

len: 13
j_gene: TRBJ1-2
v_gene: TRBV7-2
d_gene: -
abundance: -
CDR3nt: TGTGCCAGCAGCCCAAGATCCTCCGGGGGCTACACCTTC
CDR3aa: CASSPRSSGGYTF

len: 18
j_gene: TRBJ2-1
v_gene: TRBV28
d_gene: -
abundance: -
CDR3nt: TGTGCCAGCAGTTTAGTACTCTGGACCCAATGGGCGGTGAATGAGCAGTTCTTC
CDR3aa: CASSLVLWTQWAVNEQFF

len: 14
j_gene: TRBJ2-3
v_gene: TRBV28
d_gene: TRBD2
abundance: few
CDR3nt: TGTGCCAGCTATAGCGGGGGGTCCGCGGATACGCAGTATTTT
CDR3aa: CASYSGGSADTQYF

len: 21
j_gene: TRBJ2-1
v_gene: TRBV7-6
d_gene: TRBD1
abundance: many
CDR3nt: TGTGCCAGCAGCGCTCCTCTACAGGGGCCTGACACAATTTCCTCCTACAATGAGCAGTTCTTC
CDR3aa: CASSAPLQGPDTISSYNEQFF

len: 15
j_gene: TRBJ2-5
v_gene: TRBV2
d_gene: TRBD2
abundance: -
CDR3nt: TGTGCCAGCACCCGTGGAGGACTAGCGGAAGAGACCCAGTACTTC
CDR3aa: CASTRGGLAEETQYF

len: 12
j_gene: TRBJ1-2
v_gene: TRBV20-1
d_gene: TRBD1
abundance: few
CDR3nt: TGCAGTGCTACAGGGGGTCTCTATGGCTACACCTTC
CDR3aa: CSATGGLYGYTF

len: 13
j_gene: TRBJ1-2
v_gene: TRBV28
d_gene: -
abundance: once
CDR3nt: TGTGCCAGCAGGCCGACAGGACCCTATGGCAACACCTTC
CDR3aa: CASRPTGPYGNTF

len: 14
j_gene: TRBJ1-4
v_gene: TRBV29-1
d_gene: TRBD1
abundance: few
CDR3nt: TGCAGCGCTAACACAGGGGAAACTAATGAAAAACTGTTTTTT
CDR3aa: CSANTGETNEKLFF

len: 13
j_gene: TRBJ2-1
v_gene: TRBV7-3
d_gene: -
abundance: -
CDR3nt: TGTGCCAGCAGCTTATTCGTTCGGGGTGAGCAGTTCTTC
CDR3aa: CASSLFVRGEQFF

len: 15
j_gene: TRBJ2-7
v_gene: TRBV7-2
d_gene: -
abundance: few
CDR3nt: TGTGCCAGCAGCCAATTTTTTCCCGGGATCTACGAGCAGTACTTC
CDR3aa: CASSQFFPGIYEQYF

len: 15
j_gene: TRBJ2-1
v_gene: TRBV29-1
d_gene: TRBD2
abundance: -
CDR3nt: TGCGGCGTCCTCCCCGCGGGACTAGCGGGGAATGAGCAGTTCTTC
CDR3aa: CGVLPAGLAGNEQFF

len: 13
j_gene: TRBJ1-1
v_gene: TRBV3-1
d_gene: -
abundance: few
CDR3nt: TGTGCCAGCAGCCGAATGAAGAACACTGAAGCTTTCTTT
CDR3aa: CASSRMKNTEAFF

len: 13
j_gene: TRBJ2-5
v_gene: TRBV20-1
d_gene: TRBD2
abundance: many
CDR3nt: TGCAGTGCTGGGACTAGCGGGGAAGAGACCCAGTACTTC
CDR3aa: CSAGTSGEETQYF

len: 19
j_gene: TRBJ2-6
v_gene: TRBV7-8
d_gene: TRBD2
abundance: few
CDR3nt: TGTGCCAGCAGCTTAGCGCTGGCACTAGCGGGAGCTGGGGCCAACGTCCTGACTTTC
CDR3aa: CASSLALALAGAGANVLTF

len: 14
j_gene: TRBJ2-3
v_gene: TRBV20-1
d_gene: -
abundance: -
CDR3nt: TGCAGTGCTAGGGGCGGGACTGGGACAGATACGCAGTATTTT
CDR3aa: CSARGGTGTDTQYF

len: 16
j_gene: TRBJ1-6
v_gene: TRBV12-3/TRBV12-4
d_gene: -
abundance: -
CDR3nt: TGTGCCAGCAGTAACAACTTCTACTCCTATAATTCACCCCTCCACTTT
CDR3aa: CASSNNFYSYNSPLHF

len: 14
j_gene: TRBJ2-5
v_gene: TRBV11-2
d_gene: TRBD1
abundance: many
CDR3nt: TGTGCCAGCAGCCGCACGACAGGGAAAGAGACCCAGTACTTC
CDR3aa: CASSRTTGKETQYF